The entry below gives a single T cell receptor beta chain sequence along with its context. The antigen this receptor binds is unknown. Base qualities are missing; no much larger clone stands one base away. The data were obtained in a study of blood T cells in healthy people across ages (dated by TCRdb to 2014 to 2015). Study-level background: In model experiments, roughly one uniquely barcoded TCR beta cDNA molecule per two T cells was captured by template switching. The donors were split into four age groups: young (average about 16 years), middle-aged (roughly 39), aged (62) and long-lived (over 80). Age-related changes in TCR beta repertoire diversity were measured in the study by deep sequencing normalized with unique cDNA molecular identifiers. To avoid experimental bias, donors of different ages were randomly spread across the sequencing lanes. Using the same blood draw, the study looked at two additional independent replicas of 1 million unique cDNA reads for two donors, one aged 18 to 30 and the other aged 80 or older. Broad study findings and their caveats: Observed TCR beta diversity per million T cells fell roughly linearly with age, and a significant reduction was already apparent by age roughly 40. Estimates of total diversity from one million sequenced T cells were regarded as lower bounds and underestimates. Conclusive comparison of naive and antigen-experienced compartments was prevented by the profiling of bulk unsorted PBMCs. Donor CMV infection status was unknown, potentially confounding age-related changes in expanded clonotypes. The percentage of naive T cells measured by flow cytometry correlated strongly with observed TCR beta diversity. The long-lived group showed more naive CD4+ T cells, fewer expanded clones and increased TCR diversity than the aged group, suggesting age selection.

Library construction relied on 5' RACE. The instrument was an Illumina HiSeq 2500. The second PCR ran for roughly 6 to 11 cycles and used a J-beta primer mix along with a sample-barcoded 5' primer. A template-switch 5' adaptor carrying 12 random nucleotides introduced a unique molecular identifier onto each TCR beta cDNA molecule. Each sample yielded at least 3 million CDR3-containing paired-end reads. All of the RNA was converted into first-strand cDNA using the Mint cDNA synthesis kit, with a TRBC-specific oligonucleotide serving as the primer. After uracil-DNA glycosylase treatment, a first 18-cycle PCR used universal primers M1SS and BC2_uni_R on all cDNA. For the original study's pipeline: Each sample was normalized by randomly selecting 1 million high-quality reads, each carrying a distinct molecular identifier. Reads with shared molecular identifiers were discarded instead of being binned into consensus sequences. MiTCR, with a Q25 quality threshold and the strictest error-elimination algorithm, was used for CDR3 identification, clonotype clustering and error correction. Lower-bound total TCR beta diversity was estimated with a nonparametric unseen species model using Euler transformation. In-frame beta chains were kept once TCRdb had trimmed the public reads at Q25 with fastp and called clones with MiXCR. Each entry merges the rows of one CDR3 protein and shows their most common DNA and genes. TCRdb assigned the V and J calls; the authors' analysis was not used. For this sample the table gives almost 800,000 distinct CDR3 sequences, of which roughly 50% were detected only once. The ten largest clones capture roughly 20% of the sample.

Donors were 39 systemically healthy Caucasian individuals from Russia aged roughly 6 to 100 years. Roughly 9.5 milliliters of peripheral blood were drawn from each donor into EDTA-treated Vacutainer tubes. PBMCs were isolated by Ficoll-Paque density-gradient centrifugation, with at least 6.5 million obtained per sample. Total RNA was extracted from PBMCs with Trizol reagent, with at least 5 micrograms obtained per sample. Naive CD45RAhigh/CD27high T cell percentages were measured by flow cytometry on a PBMC aliquot from every donor. This receptor was taken from a man under 40 in good health. Sequencing was carried out using blood.

The DNA sequence follows: TGTGCCAGCAGCTTCCAGTACCAAGAGACCCAGTACTTC. The encoded protein is CASSFQYQETQYF. The chain links TRBV11-2 with TRBJ2-4; no D gene call is confident. The DNA end lines up better with TRBJ2-5; the J call may be wrong. The germline V gene encodes CDR1 SGHAT and CDR2 FQNNGV. Taken from cysteine to phenylalanine, the CDR3 has 13 residues. Solely the CDR3 DNA is kept, with 39 bases framed from the first base.